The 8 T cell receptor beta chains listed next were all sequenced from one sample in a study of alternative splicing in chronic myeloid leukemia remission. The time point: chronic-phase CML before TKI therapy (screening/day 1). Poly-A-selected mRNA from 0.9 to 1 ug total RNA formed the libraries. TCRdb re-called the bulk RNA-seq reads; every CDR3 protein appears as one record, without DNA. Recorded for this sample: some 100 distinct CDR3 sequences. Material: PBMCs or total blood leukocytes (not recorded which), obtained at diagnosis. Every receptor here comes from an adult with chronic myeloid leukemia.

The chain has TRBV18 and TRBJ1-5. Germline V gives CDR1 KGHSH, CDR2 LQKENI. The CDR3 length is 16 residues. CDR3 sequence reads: CASSPGAGNINQPQHF.

The CDR3 reads CSVELPSSVRGEQFF. The chain couples TRBV29-1 to TRBJ2-1; the TRBD2 assignment by TCRdb is unverifiable without DNA. This CDR3 has 15 residues. Germline CDR1 SQVTM, CDR2 ANQGSEA.

CDR3 sequence: CASSHGQAGMNTEAFF. The rearrangement joins TRBV6-5 to TRBJ1-1. This CDR3 is built from 16 residues. CDR1 MNHEY and CDR2 SVGAGI come from the germline V gene.

The CDR3 sequence: CASSPKRVNTEAFF. The V gene is TRBV7-8, the J gene TRBJ1-1. The length of the CDR3 is 14 residues. The germline V gene encodes CDR1 SGHVS and CDR2 FQNEAQ.

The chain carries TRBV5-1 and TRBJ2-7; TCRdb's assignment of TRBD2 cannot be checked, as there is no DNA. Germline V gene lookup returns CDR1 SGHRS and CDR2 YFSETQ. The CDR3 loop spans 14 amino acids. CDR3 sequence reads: CASSLGRGRDEQYF. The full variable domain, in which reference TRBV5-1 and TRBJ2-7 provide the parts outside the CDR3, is KAGVTQTPRYLIKTRGQQVTLSCSPISGHRSVSWYQQTPGQGLQFLFEYFSETQRNKGNFPGRFSGRQFSNSRSEMNVSTLELGDSALYLCASSLGRGRDEQYFGPGTRLTVT.

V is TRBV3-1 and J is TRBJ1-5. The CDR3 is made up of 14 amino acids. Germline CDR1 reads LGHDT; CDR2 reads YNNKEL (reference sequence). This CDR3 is CASSQDRGMGAQHF.

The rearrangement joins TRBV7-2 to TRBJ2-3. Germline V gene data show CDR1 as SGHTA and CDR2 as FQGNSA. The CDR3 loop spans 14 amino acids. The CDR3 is CASSLGPNTDTQYF.

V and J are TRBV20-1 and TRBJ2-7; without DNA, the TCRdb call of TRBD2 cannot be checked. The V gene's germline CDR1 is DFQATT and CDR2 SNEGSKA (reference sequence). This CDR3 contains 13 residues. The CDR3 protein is CSASPGITYEQYF.